This TCR beta chain was documented in a study of cytomegalovirus exposure and HLA in healthy donors. The germline CDR1 and CDR2 sequences are SGHVS and FQNEAQ. The V end was cut by 1 base, the J end by 6 bases, with 9 bases between. The CDR3 totals 13 residues. Whole-study results and caveats: It was fewer than 200 TCR beta chains that were listed as cytomegalovirus-associated.

In the PCR, 60 Vbeta and 13 Jbeta primers were used. Original data processing: Later work found 65 million to 90 million unique TCR beta chains, with approximately 12 million shared. Produced via immunoSEQ multiplex PCR; TCRdb's table is partial and in-frame only. V and J calls and clone size are given by that table; D and trimming were obtained from the DNA. The sample includes roughly 100,000 clones, 60% to 85% of them seen just once. Details on this clone: What it binds is unknown.

The donors were healthy bone marrow donors. The source is a man in his fifties or sixties in good health and CMV-seropositive. Sequenced input: PBMCs. This chain links TRBV7-8 with TRBJ1-2; D not resolved. The CDR3 DNA reads as TGTGCCAGCAGCTTAGTGGGCAGAGATGGCTACACCTTC. It codes for CASSLVGRDGYTF.